This T cell receptor beta chain was profiled in a study of control samples from healthy donors and cancer patients. The CDR3 length is 16 residues. V shed 4 bases and J shed 3 bases, with 18 bases lying between them. The V gene's germline CDR1 is SGHDN and CDR2 FVKESK. Measured with immunoSEQ multiplex PCR; TCRdb has only the in-frame clones, and not every one. The repertoire holds roughly 43,000 clones, with approximately 87% as singletons. The sequenced material came from PBMCs. This sequence was found in a woman aged 60-75 years with lung cancer. J is TRBJ1-1 and V is TRBV14; no reliable D call. The CDR3 bases are TGTGCCAGCAGCCCCGGGATAATGTCTTTTTACACTGAAGCTTTCTTT. Amino acids: CASSPGIMSFYTEAFF.